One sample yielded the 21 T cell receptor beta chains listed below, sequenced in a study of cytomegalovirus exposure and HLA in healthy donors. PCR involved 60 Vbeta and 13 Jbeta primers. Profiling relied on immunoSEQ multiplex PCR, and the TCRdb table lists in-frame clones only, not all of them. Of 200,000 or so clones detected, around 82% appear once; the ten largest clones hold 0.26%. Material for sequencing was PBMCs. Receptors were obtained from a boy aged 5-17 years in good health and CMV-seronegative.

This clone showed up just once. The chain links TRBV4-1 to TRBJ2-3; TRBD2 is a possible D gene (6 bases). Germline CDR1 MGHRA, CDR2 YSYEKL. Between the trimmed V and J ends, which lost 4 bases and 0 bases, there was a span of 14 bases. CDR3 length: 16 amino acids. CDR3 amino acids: CASSLARLGSTDTQYF. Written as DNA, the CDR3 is TGCGCCAGCAGCCTCGCGAGACTAGGGAGCACAGATACGCAGTATTTT.

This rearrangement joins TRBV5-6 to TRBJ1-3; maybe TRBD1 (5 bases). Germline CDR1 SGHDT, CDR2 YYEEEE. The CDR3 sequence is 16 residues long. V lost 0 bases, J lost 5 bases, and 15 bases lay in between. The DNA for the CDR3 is TGTGCCAGCAGCTTGGCTGGTGCAGGGTCGCGAAACACCATATATTTT. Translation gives CASSLAGAGSRNTIYF.

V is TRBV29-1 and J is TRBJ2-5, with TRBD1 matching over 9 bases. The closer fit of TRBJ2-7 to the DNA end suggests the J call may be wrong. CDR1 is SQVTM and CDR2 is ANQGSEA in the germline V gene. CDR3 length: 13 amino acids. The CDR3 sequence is CSVVGGQGYEQYF. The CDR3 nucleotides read TGCAGCGTTGTGGGGGGACAGGGTTACGAGCAGTACTTC.

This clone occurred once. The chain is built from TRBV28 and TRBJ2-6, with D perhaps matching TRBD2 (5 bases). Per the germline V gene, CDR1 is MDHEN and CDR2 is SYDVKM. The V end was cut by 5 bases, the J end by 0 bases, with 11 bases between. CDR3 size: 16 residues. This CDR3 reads CASSRMGDSGANVLTF. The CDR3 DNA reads TGTGCCAGCAGTAGAATGGGAGACTCTGGGGCCAACGTCCTGACTTTC.

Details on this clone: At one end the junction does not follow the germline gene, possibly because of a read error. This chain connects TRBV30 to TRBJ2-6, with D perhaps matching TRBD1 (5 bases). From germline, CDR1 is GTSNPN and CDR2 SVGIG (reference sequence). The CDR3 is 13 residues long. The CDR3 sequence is CAWTLTGANVPTF. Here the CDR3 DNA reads TGTGCCTGGACCCTCACTGGGGCCAACGTCCCGACTTTC. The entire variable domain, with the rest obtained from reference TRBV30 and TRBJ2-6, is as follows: SQTIHQWPATLVQPVGSPLSLECTVEGTSNPNLYWYRQAAGRGLQLLFYSVGIGQISSEVPQNLSASRPQDRQFILSSKKLLLSDSGFYLCAWTLTGANVPTFGAGSRLTVL.

DNA for the CDR3: TGTGCCAGCAGTTTATCGATCCAGGGGGCTGAAAAACTGTTTTTT. Translating it yields CASSLSIQGAEKLFF. The chain has TRBV27 and TRBJ1-4, with 8 bases lining up with TRBD1. The CDR3 contains 15 residues. Germline V lookup: CDR1 MNHEY, CDR2 SMNVEV (reference sequence). The V and J ends lost 0 bases and 7 bases, in that order; junction bases with no gene match: 4.

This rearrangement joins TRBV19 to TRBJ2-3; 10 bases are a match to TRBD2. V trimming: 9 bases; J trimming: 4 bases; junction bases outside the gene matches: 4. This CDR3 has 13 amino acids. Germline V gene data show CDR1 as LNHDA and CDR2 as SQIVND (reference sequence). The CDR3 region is CASSSGSADTQYF. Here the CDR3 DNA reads TGTGCCAGCTCTAGCGGGAGTGCAGATACGCAGTATTTT.

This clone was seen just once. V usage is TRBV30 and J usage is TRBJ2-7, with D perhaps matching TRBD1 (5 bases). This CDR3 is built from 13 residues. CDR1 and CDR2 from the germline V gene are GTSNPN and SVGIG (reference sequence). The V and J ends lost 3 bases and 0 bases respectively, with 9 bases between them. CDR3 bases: TGTGCCTGGAGCCAGGGCTACTCCTACGAGCAGTACTTC. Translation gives CAWSQGYSYEQYF.

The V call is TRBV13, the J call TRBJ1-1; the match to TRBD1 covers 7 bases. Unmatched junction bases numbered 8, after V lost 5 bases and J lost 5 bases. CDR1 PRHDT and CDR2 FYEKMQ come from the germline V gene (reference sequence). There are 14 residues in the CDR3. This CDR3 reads CASSPPTGSTEAFF. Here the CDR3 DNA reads TGTGCCAGCAGCCCTCCGACAGGGAGTACTGAAGCTTTCTTT.

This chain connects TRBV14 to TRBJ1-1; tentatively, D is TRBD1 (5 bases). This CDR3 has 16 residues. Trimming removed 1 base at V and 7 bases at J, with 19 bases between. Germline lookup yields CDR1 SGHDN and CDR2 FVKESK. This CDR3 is CASSQVPGRVGNEAFF. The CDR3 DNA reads TGTGCCAGCAGCCAAGTCCCCGGCAGGGTAGGCAATGAAGCTTTCTTT.

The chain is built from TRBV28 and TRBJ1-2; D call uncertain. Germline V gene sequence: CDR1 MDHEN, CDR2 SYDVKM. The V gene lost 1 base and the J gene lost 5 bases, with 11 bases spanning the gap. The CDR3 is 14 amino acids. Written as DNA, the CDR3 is TGTGCCAGCAGTTTATTCAGAACGTCTTATGGCTACACCTTC. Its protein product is CASSLFRTSYGYTF.

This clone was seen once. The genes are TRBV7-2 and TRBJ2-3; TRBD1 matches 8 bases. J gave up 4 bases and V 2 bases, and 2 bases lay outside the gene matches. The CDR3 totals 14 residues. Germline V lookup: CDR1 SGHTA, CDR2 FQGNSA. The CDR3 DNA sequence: TGTGCCAGCAGCTTAACAGGGGGTGCAGATACGCAGTATTTT. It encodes CASSLTGGADTQYF.

In nucleotides, the CDR3 is TGCGCCAGCAGCCAAGTTGGACTATCCTCTGGAAACACCATATATTTT. Amino acids: CASSQVGLSSGNTIYF. The rearrangement uses TRBV4-1 and TRBJ1-3; the D is unclear. V shed 1 base and J shed 0 bases, with 10 bases lying between them. The CDR3 length is 16 residues. Looked up from germline, CDR1 is MGHRA and CDR2 is YSYEKL.

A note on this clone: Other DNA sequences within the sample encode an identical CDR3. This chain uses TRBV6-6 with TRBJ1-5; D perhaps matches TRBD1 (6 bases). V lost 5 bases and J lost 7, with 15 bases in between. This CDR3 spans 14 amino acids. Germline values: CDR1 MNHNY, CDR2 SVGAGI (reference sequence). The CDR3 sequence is CASSRTGKEQPQHF. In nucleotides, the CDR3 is TGTGCCAGCAGTCGTACAGGGAAGGAGCAGCCCCAGCATTTT.

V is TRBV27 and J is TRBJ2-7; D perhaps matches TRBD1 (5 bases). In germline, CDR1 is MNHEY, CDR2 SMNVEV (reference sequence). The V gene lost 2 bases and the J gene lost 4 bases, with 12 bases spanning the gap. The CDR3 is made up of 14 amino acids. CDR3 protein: CASSLGRVQYEQYF. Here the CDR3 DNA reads TGTGCCAGCAGTTTAGGCAGGGTACAATACGAGCAGTACTTC.

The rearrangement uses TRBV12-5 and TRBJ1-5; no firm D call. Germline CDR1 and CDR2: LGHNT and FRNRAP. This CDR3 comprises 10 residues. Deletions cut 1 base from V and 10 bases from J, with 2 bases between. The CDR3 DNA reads TGTGCTAGTGGTTTGGCACCCCAGCATTTT. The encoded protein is CASGLAPQHF.

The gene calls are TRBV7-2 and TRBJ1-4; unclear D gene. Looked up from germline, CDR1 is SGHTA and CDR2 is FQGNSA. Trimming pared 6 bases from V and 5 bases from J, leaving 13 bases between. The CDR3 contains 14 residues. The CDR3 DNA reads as TGTGCCAGCAGGGGTTCGGGTGGGAATGAAAAACTGTTTTTT. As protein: CASRGSGGNEKLFF.

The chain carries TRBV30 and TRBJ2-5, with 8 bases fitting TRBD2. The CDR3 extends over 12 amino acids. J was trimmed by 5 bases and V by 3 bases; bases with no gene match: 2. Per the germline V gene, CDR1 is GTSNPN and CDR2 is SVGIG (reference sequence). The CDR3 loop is CAWSRGGETQYF. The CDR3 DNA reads TGTGCCTGGAGCCGCGGGGGGGAGACCCAGTACTTC.

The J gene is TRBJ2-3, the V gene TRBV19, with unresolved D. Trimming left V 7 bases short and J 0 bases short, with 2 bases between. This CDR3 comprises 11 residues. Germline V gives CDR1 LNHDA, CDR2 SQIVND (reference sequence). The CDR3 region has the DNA TGTGCCAGTACAAGCACAGATACGCAGTATTTT. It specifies CASTSTDTQYF.

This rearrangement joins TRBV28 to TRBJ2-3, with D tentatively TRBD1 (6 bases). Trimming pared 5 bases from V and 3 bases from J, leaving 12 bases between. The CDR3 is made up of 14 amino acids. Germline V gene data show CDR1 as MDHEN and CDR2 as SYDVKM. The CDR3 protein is CASSLYRATDTQYF. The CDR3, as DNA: TGTGCCAGCAGTCTTTACAGGGCTACAGATACGCAGTATTTT.

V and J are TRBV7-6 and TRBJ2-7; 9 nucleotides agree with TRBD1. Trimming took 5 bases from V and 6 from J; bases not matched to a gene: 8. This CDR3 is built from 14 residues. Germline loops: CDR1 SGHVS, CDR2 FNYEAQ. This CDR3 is CASSPGTGSLEQYF. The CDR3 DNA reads TGTGCCAGCAGCCCCGGGACAGGGTCTCTCGAGCAGTACTTC.